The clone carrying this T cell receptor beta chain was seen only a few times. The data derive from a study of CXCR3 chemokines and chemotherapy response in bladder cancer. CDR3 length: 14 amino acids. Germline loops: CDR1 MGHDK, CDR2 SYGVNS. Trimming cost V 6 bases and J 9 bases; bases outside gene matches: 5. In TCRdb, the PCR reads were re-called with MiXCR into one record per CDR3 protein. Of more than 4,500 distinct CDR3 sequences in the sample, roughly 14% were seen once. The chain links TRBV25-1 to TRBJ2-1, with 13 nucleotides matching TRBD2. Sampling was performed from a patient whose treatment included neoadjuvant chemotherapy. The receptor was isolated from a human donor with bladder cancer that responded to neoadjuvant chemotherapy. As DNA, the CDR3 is TGTGCCAGCAGAACTAGCGGGAGGGCCGGTGAGCAGTTCTTC. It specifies CASRTSGRAGEQFF.